This T cell receptor (beta chain) emerged from a study of Ad26.COV2.S vaccination and SARS-CoV-2 variants. Treatment given: over 15 received Ad26.COV2.S at low or high dose, single or two shots; several received placebo; per-sample allocation not given. Sampling was done on day 63 after the first vaccine or placebo injection. Vaccination employed an Ad26 vector expressing the Wuhan-strain SARS-CoV-2 spike. CDR3 size: 16 residues. Trimming cost V 8 bases and J 1 base; bases outside gene matches: 13. Germline V gene data show CDR1 as LGHDT and CDR2 as YNNKEL (reference sequence). TCRdb's copy holds only in-frame clones and misses some; the assay was immunoSEQ multiplex PCR. The table shows about 390,000 clones, with about 90% occurring only once.

The receptor was isolated from a person between 18 and 65 years old who received the Ad26.COV2.S COVID-19 vaccine or a placebo. This sequence joins TRBV3-1 (or the pseudogene TRBV3-2) and TRBJ2-5, with 7 bases lining up with TRBD2. The sequences come from peripheral blood, collected in a trial of Ad26.COV2.S vaccine versus placebo. This CDR3 reads CASSNRRGLTQETQYF. The CDR3 nucleotides are TGTGCCAGCTCAAACCGCCGGGGACTAACCCAAGAGACCCAGTACTTC.